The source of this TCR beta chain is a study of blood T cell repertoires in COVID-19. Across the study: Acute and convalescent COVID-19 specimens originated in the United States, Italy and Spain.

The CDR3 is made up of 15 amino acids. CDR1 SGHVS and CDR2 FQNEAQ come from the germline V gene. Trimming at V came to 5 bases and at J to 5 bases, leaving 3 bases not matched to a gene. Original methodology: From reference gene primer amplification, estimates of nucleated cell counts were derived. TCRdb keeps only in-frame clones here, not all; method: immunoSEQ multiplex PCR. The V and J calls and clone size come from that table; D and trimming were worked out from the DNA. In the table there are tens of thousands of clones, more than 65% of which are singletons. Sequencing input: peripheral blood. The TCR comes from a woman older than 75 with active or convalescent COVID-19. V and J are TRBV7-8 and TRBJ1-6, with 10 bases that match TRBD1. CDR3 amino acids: CASSPGTGDNSPLHF. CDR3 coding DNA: TGTGCCAGCAGCCCTGGGACAGGGGATAATTCACCCCTCCACTTT.